Below are 23 T cell receptor beta chains sequenced from a single sample in a study of shared clonotypes between healthy human individuals. TCRdb keeps only in-frame clones here, not all; method: immunoSEQ multiplex PCR. The repertoire holds around 980,000 clones, with about 84% as singletons. Sequencing was done on a sample of memory CD4+ T cells from PBMCs. Noted subset: CD45RA-negative fraction. The receptors derive from a young man in good health. Some clones in this sample may be carry-over from other donors' samples.

V is TRBV19 and J is TRBJ1-3; 7 bases fit TRBD1. Germline CDR1 is LNHDA and CDR2 is SQIVND (reference sequence). The CDR3 has 15 amino acids. V was pared by 7 bases and J by 0 bases, with 6 bases of the junction left unmatched. For the CDR3, the DNA is TGTGCCAGTACCTCGACAGGGTCCTCTGGAAACACCATATATTTT. It specifies CASTSTGSSGNTIYF. Supplemented by reference TRBV19 and TRBJ1-3, the full variable domain reads DGGITQSPKYLFRKEGQNVTLSCEQNLNHDAMYWYRQDPGQGLRLIYYSQIVNDFQKGDIAEGYSVSREKKESFPLTVTSAQKNPTAFYLCASTSTGSSGNTIYFGEGSWLTVV.

The rearrangement links TRBV21-1 to TRBJ1-1. TRBV21-1 is described as a pseudogene. CDR3 size: 15 residues. CDR3 nucleotides: TGTGCCAGCAGCCTGGGTACCAGTACGAACACTGAAGCTTTCTTT. Its translation: CASSLGTSTNTEAFF.

A word on this clone: It is likely a read error: a sequence one base away is far more abundant. The chain links TRBV11-2 to TRBJ2-3; D remains unclear. V lost 3 bases and J lost 4, with 2 bases in between. This CDR3 is built from 11 residues. Germline V gives CDR1 SGHAT, CDR2 FQNNGV. CDR3 nucleotide sequence: TGTGCCAGCAGCTTCGCAGATACGCAGTATTTT. This encodes CASSFADTQYF.

The chain employs TRBV28 and TRBJ2-7; a possible D gene is TRBD1 (5 bases). This CDR3 has 15 residues. Per germline, CDR1 MDHEN and CDR2 SYDVKM. With 2 bases removed from V and 2 bases from J, the gap between germline ends came to 13 bases. The CDR3 sequence: CASSLVAGPTYEQYF. In DNA form, the CDR3 reads TGTGCCAGCAGTTTAGTAGCAGGGCCCACCTACGAGCAGTACTTC.

V usage is TRBV5-6 and J usage is TRBJ2-7; D is possibly TRBD2 (5 bases). CDR1 and CDR2 (germline): SGHDT, YYEEEE. Between the trimmed V and J ends, which lost 5 bases and 4 bases, there was a span of 13 bases. The CDR3 covers 13 residues. The CDR3 DNA follows: TGTGCCAGCAGTAGAGGGAGTAGGTACGAGCAGTACTTC. It yields the protein CASSRGSRYEQYF.

This clone was seen a few times. V usage is TRBV5-1 and J usage is TRBJ1-2, with D uncertain. This CDR3 is built from 15 residues. With 0 bases removed from V and 7 bases from J, the gap between germline ends came to 16 bases. Germline-derived CDR1 and CDR2 are SGHRS and YFSETQ. CDR3 bases: TGCGCCAGCAGCTTGGATTCAGGTACGAGGGCTGGCTACACCTTC. It specifies CASSLDSGTRAGYTF.

The chain carries TRBV10-3 and TRBJ2-6; no firm D call. This CDR3 spans 17 amino acids. V lost 3 bases to trimming and J lost 5 bases, with 17 bases between them. Germline V gene lookup returns CDR1 ENHRY and CDR2 SYGVKD. CDR3 amino acids: CAISDPVGASRANVLTF. CDR3 nucleotides: TGTGCCATCAGTGATCCAGTCGGAGCTTCTCGGGCCAACGTCCTGACTTTC.

The V and J genes are TRBV14 and TRBJ1-4; the match to TRBD1 covers 7 bases. CDR3 size: 16 residues. V trimming: 1 base; J trimming: 8 bases; junction bases outside the gene matches: 10. CDR1 SGHDN and CDR2 FVKESK come from the germline V gene. CDR3 DNA: TGTGCCAGCAGCCAAGTAGGGCCAAGGGGGCACGAAAAACTGTTTTTT. Encoded protein: CASSQVGPRGHEKLFF.

The chain's CDR3 is CASSLRTAAFTDTQYF. The CDR3 nucleotides are TGTGCCAGCAGCTTGCGGACGGCGGCTTTCACAGATACGCAGTATTTT. V usage is TRBV5-4 and J usage is TRBJ2-3; D gene unclear. The length of the CDR3 is 16 residues. The germline CDR1 and CDR2 sequences are SGHNT and YYREEE (reference sequence). V shed 1 base and J shed 2 bases, with 14 bases lying between them.

This clone showed up just a few times. This chain links TRBV5-1 with TRBJ2-1, with 8 bases aligning to TRBD2. CDR1 is SGHRS, CDR2 YFSETQ, per germline. With V trimmed by 0 bases and J by 7 bases, 6 bases remained unmatched. The CDR3 has 15 amino acids. The CDR3 nucleotides read TGCGCCAGCAGCTTGGTAACGGGAGGGCGGAATGAGCAGTTCTTC. Translating it yields CASSLVTGGRNEQFF.

The chain combines TRBV6-5 with TRBJ1-1; no clear D gene. Germline CDR1 reads MNHEY; CDR2 reads SVGAGI. This CDR3 region has 15 residues. The V end was cut by 4 bases, the J end by 1 base, with 13 bases between. The CDR3 is CASSSLVPGNTEAFF. CDR3 nucleotides: TGTGCCAGCAGTTCCCTAGTCCCGGGGAACACTGAAGCTTTCTTT.

This chain joins TRBV2 and TRBJ2-1, with D possibly being TRBD2 (6 bases). The germline CDR1 and CDR2 sequences are SNHLY and FYNNEI. The CDR3 extends over 14 amino acids. Deletions cut 10 bases from V and 3 bases from J, with 16 bases between. The CDR3 spells CATLRRDVYNEQFF. CDR3 bases: TGTGCCACACTGAGGAGGGACGTCTACAATGAGCAGTTCTTC.

The chain uses TRBV2 and TRBJ2-6; D is possibly TRBD1 (5 bases). This CDR3 is 15 amino acids long. CDR1 is SNHLY, CDR2 FYNNEI, per germline. V lost 9 bases and J 0 bases, leaving 12 bases between the germline ends. This CDR3 reads CARTVGNSGANVLTF. CDR3 nucleotides: TGTGCCAGGACAGTCGGAAACTCTGGGGCCAACGTCCTGACTTTC.

This chain joins TRBV28 and TRBJ2-7; a possible D gene is TRBD1 (6 bases). The CDR3 is 15 amino acids. Deletions cut 7 bases from V and 2 bases from J, with 18 bases between. The germline V gene encodes CDR1 MDHEN and CDR2 SYDVKM. The CDR3 loop is CASIPFGAGAYEQYF. In DNA, the CDR3 is TGTGCCAGCATTCCCTTTGGGGCAGGGGCCTACGAGCAGTACTTC.

The chain recombines TRBV2 with TRBJ1-2, with 9 bases fitting TRBD1. V lost 8 bases to trimming and J lost 8 bases; unmatched junction nucleotides: 9. CDR3 length: 13 residues. The germline V gene has CDR1 SNHLY and CDR2 FYNNEI. The CDR3 loop is CASWNRGPGGYTF. CDR3 in DNA: TGTGCCAGCTGGAACAGGGGGCCTGGGGGCTACACCTTC.

The chain employs TRBV6-5 and TRBJ1-1; D is undetermined. CDR1 is MNHEY, CDR2 SVGAGI, per germline. V was cut by 0 bases and J by 0 bases, with 8 bases left in between. This CDR3 comprises 15 residues. CDR3 bases: TGTGCCAGCAGTTACTCGTTTCGGGTGAACACTGAAGCTTTCTTT. This encodes CASSYSFRVNTEAFF.

The CDR3: CASRYTSGDDNEQFF. The CDR3 DNA sequence: TGTGCCAGCCGTTACACTAGCGGTGACGACAATGAGCAGTTCTTC. The chain has TRBV4-2 and TRBJ2-1, with TRBD2 matching 8 bases. Trimming cost V 8 bases and J 5 bases; bases outside gene matches: 11. The CDR3 runs to 15 residues. Germline V gives CDR1 LGHNA, CDR2 YNFKEQ.

The chain has TRBV28 and TRBJ2-5; 9 positions agree with TRBD1. With V trimmed by 6 bases and J by 5 bases, 7 bases remained unmatched. This CDR3 spans 14 amino acids. Germline V gives CDR1 MDHEN, CDR2 SYDVKM. The CDR3 is CASRGTGTVETQYF. The CDR3, as DNA: TGTGCCAGCAGGGGGACAGGGACCGTGGAGACCCAGTACTTC.

This clone was detected only a few times. The chain joins TRBV4-1 to TRBJ1-5; D call uncertain. The CDR3 covers 13 residues. The germline CDR1 and CDR2 sequences are MGHRA and YSYEKL. Trimming removed 2 bases at V and 5 bases at J, with 7 bases between. Written as DNA, the CDR3 is TGCGCCAGCAGCCAACTGAGGGATCAGCCCCAGCATTTT. Encoded protein: CASSQLRDQPQHF.

This clone was seen ten or more times. The chain couples TRBV18 to TRBJ1-1; 10 positions agree with TRBD1. The V and J ends lost 3 bases and 6 bases, in that order; junction bases with no gene match: 4. The germline CDR1 and CDR2 sequences are KGHSH and LQKENI. This CDR3 has 14 amino acids. The chain's CDR3 is CASSPGQGFAEAFF. The CDR3 nucleotides are TGTGCCAGCTCACCGGGACAGGGGTTCGCTGAAGCTTTCTTT.

The rearrangement joins TRBV4-3 to TRBJ2-1; TRBD2 aligns across 10 bases. V gave up 4 bases and J gave up 10 bases; unmatched junction bases: 10. The CDR3 covers 15 residues. CDR1 is LGHNA, CDR2 YSLEER, per germline. CDR3 in DNA: TGCGCCAGCAGCCCTCTAGCGGGAGAGGTCAGCGAGCAGTTCTTC. Amino acid sequence: CASSPLAGEVSEQFF.

The V and J genes are TRBV11-2 and TRBJ2-1; 9 bases match TRBD2. The CDR3 is made up of 15 amino acids. The V and J ends lost 7 bases and 9 bases, in that order; junction bases with no gene match: 13. Germline CDR1 reads SGHAT; CDR2 reads FQNNGV. The CDR3: CASTQRASGNPEQFF. Written as DNA, the CDR3 is TGTGCCAGCACCCAGCGGGCTAGCGGGAACCCTGAGCAGTTCTTC.

The V call is TRBV7-3, the J call TRBJ2-5; 8 bases fit TRBD1. Germline V gene data show CDR1 as SGHTA and CDR2 as FQGTGA. CDR3 size: 14 residues. V lost 5 bases and J lost 9; bases outside the gene matches: 11. The CDR3 region has the DNA TGTGCCAGCAGCCCGCCCGGACAGGGACCTTCCCAGTACTTC. Its protein is CASSPPGQGPSQYF.